This TCR beta chain derives from a study of control samples from healthy donors and cancer patients. Produced via immunoSEQ multiplex PCR; TCRdb's table is partial and in-frame only. Of roughly 40,000 clones in the sample, roughly 85% were seen once. Germline V gene sequence: CDR1 MDHEN, CDR2 SYDVKM. The V end was cut by 7 bases, the J end by 1 base, with 10 bases between. The CDR3 totals 13 residues. The specimen sequenced was blood. This clonotype originated in a man in his fifties or sixties in good health. This chain links TRBV28 with TRBJ2-5; weak D call: TRBD1 (5 bases). The CDR3 loop is CASNRGSQETQYF. The CDR3 DNA follows: TGTGCCAGCAATAGGGGTAGCCAAGAGACCCAGTACTTC.